The sequence of this TCR beta chain was determined in a study of control samples from healthy donors and cancer patients. The repertoire was sequenced with immunoSEQ multiplex PCR; TCRdb's copy has only in-frame clones and lacks some. The data contain roughly 80,000 clones, about 88% of them singletons. The CDR3 runs 14 residues. V shed 4 bases and J shed 0 bases, with 8 bases lying between them. Germline CDR1 LGHDT, CDR2 YNNKEL (reference sequence). The source material was blood. This chain connects TRBV3-1 (or the pseudogene TRBV3-2) to TRBJ2-3; D gene ambiguous. This receptor was taken from a woman in her forties or fifties in good health. The DNA of the CDR3 is TGTGCCAGCAGCCTAGAAAGCAGCACAGATACGCAGTATTTT. This encodes CASSLESSTDTQYF.